The present T cell receptor beta chain was sequenced within a study of vaccination effects on CD4 cells after COVID-19. As regards this clone: Its matching antigen is unknown.

When around 10 days of culture had elapsed, CD4+ T cells were isolated. Vaccine administered to participants consisted of two doses of either BNT162b2 or mRNA-1273. The CDR3 length is 15 residues. From germline, CDR1 is SGHDN and CDR2 FVKESK. Deletions cut 1 base from V and 4 bases from J, with 14 bases between. Clones were read by immunoSEQ multiplex PCR, and TCRdb kept only the in-frame ones, dropping some. The data show 47,000 or so clones, with around 70% seen just once and around 6.7% held by the top ten. This TCR was sampled from a human donor who received a COVID-19 vaccine. The sample here was CD4+ T cells from PBMCs cultured without peptide, taken after COVID-19 vaccination. The V call is TRBV14, the J call TRBJ2-7; D is possibly TRBD2 (5 bases). CDR3 coding DNA: TGTGCCAGCAGCCAAGCCCTAGCCGTCTTTTACGAGCAGTACTTC. This gives the protein CASSQALAVFYEQYF.